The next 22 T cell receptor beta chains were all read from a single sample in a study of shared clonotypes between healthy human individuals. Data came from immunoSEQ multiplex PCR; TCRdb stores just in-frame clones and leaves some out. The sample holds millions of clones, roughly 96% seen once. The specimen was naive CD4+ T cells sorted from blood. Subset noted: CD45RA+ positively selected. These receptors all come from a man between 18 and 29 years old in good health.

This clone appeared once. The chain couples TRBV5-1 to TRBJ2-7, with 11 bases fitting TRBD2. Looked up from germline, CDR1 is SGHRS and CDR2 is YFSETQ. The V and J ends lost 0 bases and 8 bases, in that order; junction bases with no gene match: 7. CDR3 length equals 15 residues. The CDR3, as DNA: TGCGCCAGCAGCTTGGCGGCTAGCGGGAGGAGCAAGCAGTACTTC. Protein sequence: CASSLAASGRSKQYF.

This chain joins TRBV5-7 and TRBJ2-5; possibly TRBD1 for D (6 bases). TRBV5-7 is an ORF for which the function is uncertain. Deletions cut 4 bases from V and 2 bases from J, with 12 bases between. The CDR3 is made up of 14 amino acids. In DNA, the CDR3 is TGTGCCAGCAGCCCCTGGGACACTCAAGAGACCCAGTACTTC. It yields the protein CASSPWDTQETQYF.

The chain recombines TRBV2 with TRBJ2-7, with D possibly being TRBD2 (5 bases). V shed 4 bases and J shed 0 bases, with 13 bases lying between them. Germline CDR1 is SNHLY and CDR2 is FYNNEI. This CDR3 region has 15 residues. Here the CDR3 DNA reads TGTGCCAGCAGTGGCCGACATGGGAGCTCCTACGAGCAGTACTTC. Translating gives CASSGRHGSSYEQYF. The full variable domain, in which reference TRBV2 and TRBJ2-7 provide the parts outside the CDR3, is EPEVTQTPSHQVTQMGQEVILRCVPISNHLYFYWYRQILGQKVEFLVSFYNNEISEKSEIFDDQFSVERPDGSNFTLKIRSTKLEDSAMYFCASSGRHGSSYEQYFGPGTRLTVT.

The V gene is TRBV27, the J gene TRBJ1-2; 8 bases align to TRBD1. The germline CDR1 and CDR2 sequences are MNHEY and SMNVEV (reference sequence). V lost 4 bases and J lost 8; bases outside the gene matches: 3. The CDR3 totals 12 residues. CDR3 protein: CASSSTGEGYTF. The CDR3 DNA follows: TGTGCCAGCAGTTCGACAGGGGAGGGCTACACCTTC.

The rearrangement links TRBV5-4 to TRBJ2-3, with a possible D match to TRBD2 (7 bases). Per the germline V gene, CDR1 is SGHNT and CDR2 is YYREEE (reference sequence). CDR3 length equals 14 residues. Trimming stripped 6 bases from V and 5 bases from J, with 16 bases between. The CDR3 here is CASKVGGPKDTQYF. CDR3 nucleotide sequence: TGTGCCAGCAAGGTGGGGGGGCCAAAAGATACGCAGTATTTT.

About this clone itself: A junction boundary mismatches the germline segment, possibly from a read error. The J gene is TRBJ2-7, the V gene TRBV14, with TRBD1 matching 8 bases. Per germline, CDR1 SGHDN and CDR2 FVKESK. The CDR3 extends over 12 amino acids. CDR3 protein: CASSQGQGRGDF. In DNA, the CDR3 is TGTGCCAGCAGCCAAGGACAGGGGCGAGGGGACTTC.

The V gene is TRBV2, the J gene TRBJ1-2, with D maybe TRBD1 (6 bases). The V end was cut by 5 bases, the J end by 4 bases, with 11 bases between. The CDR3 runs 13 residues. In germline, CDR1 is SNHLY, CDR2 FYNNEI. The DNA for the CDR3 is TGTGCCAGCAGTCCAGGGGTTGGCTATGGCTACACCTTC. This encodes CASSPGVGYGYTF.

The CDR3 DNA is TGTGCCACCAGCAGAGGACAGGGCGTAGACAACGAGCAGTACTTC. This gives the protein CATSRGQGVDNEQYF. The V call is TRBV15, the J call TRBJ2-7, with 7 positions matching TRBD1. Germline CDR1 LNHNV, CDR2 YYDKDF (reference sequence). The CDR3 runs to 15 residues. V lost 1 base to trimming and J lost 5 bases; unmatched junction nucleotides: 8. The complete variable domain, with remaining parts taken from reference TRBV15 and TRBJ2-7, reads DAMVIQNPRYQVTQFGKPVTLSCSQTLNHNVMYWYQQKSSQAPKLLFHYYDKDFNNEADTPDNFQSRRPNTSFCFLDIRSPGLGDTAMYLCATSRGQGVDNEQYFGPGTRLTVT.

The CDR3 sequence: CASRDRGAYNEQFF. CDR3 in DNA: TGTGCCAGCAGAGACAGGGGGGCCTACAATGAGCAGTTCTTC. The chain joins TRBV6-6 to TRBJ2-1; 9 bases line up with TRBD1. CDR3 length: 14 residues. The germline CDR1 and CDR2 sequences are MNHNY and SVGAGI (reference sequence). V shed 6 bases and J 2 bases; nucleotides not matched to a gene: 2.

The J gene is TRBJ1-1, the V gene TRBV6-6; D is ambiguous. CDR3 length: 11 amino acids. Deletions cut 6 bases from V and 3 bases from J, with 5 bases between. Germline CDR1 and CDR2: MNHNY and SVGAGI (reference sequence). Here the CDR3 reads CASRTDTEAFF. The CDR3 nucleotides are TGTGCCAGCAGGACCGACACTGAAGCTTTCTTT.

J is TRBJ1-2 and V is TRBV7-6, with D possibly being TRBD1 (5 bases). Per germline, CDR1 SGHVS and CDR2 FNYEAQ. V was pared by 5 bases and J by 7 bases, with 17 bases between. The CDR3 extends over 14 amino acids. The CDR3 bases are TGTGCCAGCAGCGCCCTAGAGGGGCAGTCTGGCTACACCTTC. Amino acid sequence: CASSALEGQSGYTF.

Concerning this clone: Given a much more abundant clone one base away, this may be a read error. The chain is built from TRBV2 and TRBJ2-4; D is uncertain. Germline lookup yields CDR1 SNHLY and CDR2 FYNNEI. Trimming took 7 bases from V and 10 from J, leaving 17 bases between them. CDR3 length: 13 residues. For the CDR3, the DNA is TGTGCCAGCAAAAGCAGGATTTTCCCTATTCAGTACTTC. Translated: CASKSRIFPIQYF.

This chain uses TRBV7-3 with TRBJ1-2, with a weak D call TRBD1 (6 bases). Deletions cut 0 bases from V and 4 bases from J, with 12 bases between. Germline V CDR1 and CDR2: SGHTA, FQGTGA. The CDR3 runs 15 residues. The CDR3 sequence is CASSLTPTGTYGYTF. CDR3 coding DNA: TGTGCCAGCAGCTTAACCCCGACAGGTACCTATGGCTACACCTTC.

In DNA form, the CDR3 reads TGTGCCAGCAGCTTAGCGCTGGGGGACGGCTATGGCTACACCTTC. Translated, it gives CASSLALGDGYGYTF. V is TRBV7-2 and J is TRBJ1-2; a weak D match, TRBD1 (5 bases). The germline gives CDR1 SGHTA, CDR2 FQGNSA. The CDR3 is 15 residues long. V was cut by 0 bases and J by 4 bases, with 12 bases left in between.

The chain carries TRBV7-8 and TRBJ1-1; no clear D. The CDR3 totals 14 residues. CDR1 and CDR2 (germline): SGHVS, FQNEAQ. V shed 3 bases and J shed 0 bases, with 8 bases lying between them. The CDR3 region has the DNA TGTGCCAGCAGCTTCACGAAGATGAACACTGAAGCTTTCTTT. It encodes CASSFTKMNTEAFF. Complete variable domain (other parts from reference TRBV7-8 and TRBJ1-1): GAGVSQSPRYKVAKRGQDVALRCDPISGHVSLFWYQQALGQGPEFLTYFQNEAQLDKSGLPSDRFFAERPEGSVSTLKIQRTQQEDSAVYLCASSFTKMNTEAFFGQGTRLTVV.

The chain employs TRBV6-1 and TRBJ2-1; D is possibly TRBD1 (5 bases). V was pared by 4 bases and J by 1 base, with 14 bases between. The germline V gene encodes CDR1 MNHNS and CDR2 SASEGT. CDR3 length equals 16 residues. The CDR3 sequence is CASSGRQGESYNEQFF. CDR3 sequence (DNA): TGTGCCAGCAGTGGTAGGCAGGGTGAGTCCTACAATGAGCAGTTCTTC.

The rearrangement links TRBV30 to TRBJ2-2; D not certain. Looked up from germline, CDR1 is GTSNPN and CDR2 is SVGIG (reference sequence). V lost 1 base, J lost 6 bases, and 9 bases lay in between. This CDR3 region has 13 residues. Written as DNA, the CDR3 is TGTGCCTGGAGTGCAATGGGGTCCGGGGAGCTGTTTTTT. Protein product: CAWSAMGSGELFF.

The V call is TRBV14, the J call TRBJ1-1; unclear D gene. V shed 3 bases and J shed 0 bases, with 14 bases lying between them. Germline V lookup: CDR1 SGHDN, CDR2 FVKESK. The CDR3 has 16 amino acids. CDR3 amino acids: CASSQNSFFMNTEAFF. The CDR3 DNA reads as TGTGCCAGCAGCCAGAACAGTTTCTTTATGAACACTGAAGCTTTCTTT.

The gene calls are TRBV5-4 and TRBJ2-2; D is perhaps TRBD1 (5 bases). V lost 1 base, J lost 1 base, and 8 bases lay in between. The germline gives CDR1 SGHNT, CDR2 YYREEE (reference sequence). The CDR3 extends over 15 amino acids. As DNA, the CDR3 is TGTGCCAGCAGCTTGATTCAGGGGAACACCGGGGAGCTGTTTTTT. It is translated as CASSLIQGNTGELFF.

CDR3 protein: CASSPRTGRYEQYF. DNA for the CDR3: TGTGCCAGCAGCCCACGGACAGGGCGCTACGAGCAGTACTTC. V and J are TRBV5-6 and TRBJ2-7; 8 bases match TRBD1. CDR3 length: 14 residues. The V segment lost 4 bases and the J segment 3 bases; nucleotides outside the gene matches: 6. Germline values: CDR1 SGHDT, CDR2 YYEEEE.

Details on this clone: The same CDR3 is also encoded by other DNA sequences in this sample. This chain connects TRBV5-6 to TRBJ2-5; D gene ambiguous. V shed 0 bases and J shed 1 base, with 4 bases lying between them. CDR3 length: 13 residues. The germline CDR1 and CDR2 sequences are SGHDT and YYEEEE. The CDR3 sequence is CASSLVGQETQYF. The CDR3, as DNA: TGTGCCAGCAGCTTGGTTGGCCAAGAGACCCAGTACTTC. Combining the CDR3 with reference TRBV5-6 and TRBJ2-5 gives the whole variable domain DAGVTQSPTHLIKTRGQQVTLRCSPKSGHDTVSWYQQALGQGPQFIFQYYEEEERQRGNFPDRFSGHQFPNYSSELNVNALLLGDSALYLCASSLVGQETQYFGPGTRLLVL.

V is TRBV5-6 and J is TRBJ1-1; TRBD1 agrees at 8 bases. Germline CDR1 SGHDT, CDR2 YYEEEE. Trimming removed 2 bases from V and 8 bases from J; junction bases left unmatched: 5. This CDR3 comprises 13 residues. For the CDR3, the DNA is TGTGCCAGCAGCTTACGACAGGGGCCCGAAGCTTTCTTT. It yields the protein CASSLRQGPEAFF.